This TCR beta chain was recorded in a study of blood T cell repertoires in COVID-19. Study information: The United States, Italy and Spain were the sources of the acute and convalescent COVID-19 samples. T cells, B-cell-depleted T cells, or PBMCs supplied cDNA or gDNA.

Looked up from germline, CDR1 is MGHRA and CDR2 is YSYEKL. Trimming took 0 bases from V and 3 from J, leaving 17 bases between them. The CDR3 consists of 17 residues. Produced via immunoSEQ multiplex PCR; TCRdb's table is partial and in-frame only. Here the sample spans 130,000 or so clones, 80% to 90% being singletons. The specimen was peripheral blood. This TCR was recovered from a woman between 50 and 59 years old with acute or convalescent COVID-19. This rearrangement joins TRBV4-1 to TRBJ1-1; possible D gene TRBD1, 5 bases. The DNA of the CDR3 is TGCGCCAGCAGCCAAGAAACGGCAGGAGGGACCGACACTGAAGCTTTCTTT. Protein: CASSQETAGGTDTEAFF.